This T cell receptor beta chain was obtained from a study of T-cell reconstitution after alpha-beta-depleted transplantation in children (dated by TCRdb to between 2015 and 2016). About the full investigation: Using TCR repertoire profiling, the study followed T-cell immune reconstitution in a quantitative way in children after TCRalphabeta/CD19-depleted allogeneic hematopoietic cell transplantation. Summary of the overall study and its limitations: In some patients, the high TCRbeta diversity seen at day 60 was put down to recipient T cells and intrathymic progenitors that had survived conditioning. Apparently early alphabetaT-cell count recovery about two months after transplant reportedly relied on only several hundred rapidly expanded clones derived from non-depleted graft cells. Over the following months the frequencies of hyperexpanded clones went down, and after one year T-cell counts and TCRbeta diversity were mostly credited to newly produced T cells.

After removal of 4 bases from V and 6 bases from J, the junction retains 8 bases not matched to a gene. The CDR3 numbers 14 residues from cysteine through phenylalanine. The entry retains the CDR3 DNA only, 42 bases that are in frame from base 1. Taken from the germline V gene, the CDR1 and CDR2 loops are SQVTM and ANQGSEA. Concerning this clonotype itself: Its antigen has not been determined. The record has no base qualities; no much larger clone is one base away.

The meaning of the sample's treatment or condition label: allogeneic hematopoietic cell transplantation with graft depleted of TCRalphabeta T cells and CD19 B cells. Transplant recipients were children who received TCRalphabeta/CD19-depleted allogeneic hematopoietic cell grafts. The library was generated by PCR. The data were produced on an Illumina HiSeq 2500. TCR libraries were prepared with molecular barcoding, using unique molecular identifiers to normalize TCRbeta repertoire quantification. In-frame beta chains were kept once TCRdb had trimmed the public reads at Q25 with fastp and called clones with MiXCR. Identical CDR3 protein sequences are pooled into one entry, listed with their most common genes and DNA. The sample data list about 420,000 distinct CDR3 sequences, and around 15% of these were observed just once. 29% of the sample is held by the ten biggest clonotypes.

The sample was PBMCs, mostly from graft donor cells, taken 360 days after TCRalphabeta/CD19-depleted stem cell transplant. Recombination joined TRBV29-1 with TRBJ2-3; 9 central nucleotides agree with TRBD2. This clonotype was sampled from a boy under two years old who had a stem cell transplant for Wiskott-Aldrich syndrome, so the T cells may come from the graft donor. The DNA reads TGCAGCGTTGCGGCCCGGCTAGCGGGGGATACGCAGTATTTT. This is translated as CSVAARLAGDTQYF.